The sequence of this TCR beta chain was determined in a study of blood T cell repertoires in COVID-19. Across the whole study: Acute-phase and convalescent COVID-19 samples originated in the United States, Italy and Spain. T cells, B-cell-depleted T cells, or PBMCs provided the cDNA or gDNA that served as material.

V dropped 3 bases and J dropped 9; count of bases not matched to a gene: 8. Per germline, CDR1 SGDLS and CDR2 YYNGEE. The CDR3 extends over 14 amino acids. Original processing notes: Reference gene primer amplification gave estimated nucleated cell counts. The data were produced by immunoSEQ multiplex PCR, yet TCRdb's version contains in-frame clones alone and is incomplete. D and trimming were read from the DNA, whereas the V and J calls and clone size are those reported in that table. The data contain 50,000 to 70,000 clones, around 87% of them singletons. Source material: peripheral blood. The receptor was isolated from a human donor with active COVID-19. The donor label of this sample is uncertain. The gene calls are TRBV9 and TRBJ2-1, with 8 bases matching TRBD1. The CDR3, as DNA: TGTGCCAGCAGCGAACAGGGGGTATTCGGTGAGCAGTTCTTC. It codes for CASSEQGVFGEQFF.